What follows describes a single T cell receptor (beta chain). This entry comes from a study of control samples from healthy donors and cancer patients. Germline values: CDR1 LGHNA, CDR2 YNFKEQ. The CDR3 is 20 amino acids. V gave up 0 bases and J gave up 0 bases, with 21 bases separating them. Using immunoSEQ multiplex PCR, the repertoire was profiled, and TCRdb retains in-frame clones only, with some absent. The sample records some 110,000 clones, nearly 95% being singletons. This clonotype was obtained from a man aged 25 to 40 in good health. The sequencing sample was made of blood. The chain is built from TRBV4-2 and TRBJ2-1; D perhaps matches TRBD2 (6 bases). CDR3 loop: CASSQELVPFSTSSYNEQFF. The DNA of the CDR3 is TGTGCCAGCAGCCAAGAGTTGGTACCGTTCTCGACTAGCTCCTACAATGAGCAGTTCTTC.